This T cell receptor beta chain was recorded in a study of PD-1 blockade in classical Hodgkin lymphoma. Study-level information: The patients were dosed with nivolumab 3 mg/kg, infused intravenously every 2 weeks. Study conclusions and caveats: Newly diagnosed patients had diversity similar to the baseline diversity of complete responders.

In every patient, relapse followed autologous stem cell transplantation, while exposure to brentuximab vedotin differed. Best overall response was complete response, partial response or progressive disease in these relapsed/refractory classical Hodgkin lymphoma patients. This CDR3 comprises 17 residues. Trimming cost V 4 bases and J 2 bases; bases outside gene matches: 11. From germline, CDR1 is SGHDT and CDR2 YYEEEE. A remark on this clone: Its antigen remains unknown.

Sequencing was performed with immunoSEQ multiplex PCR; in TCRdb, only in-frame clones are kept and a portion is missing. The top ten clones hold 13% of a sample with around 40,000 clones, around four fifths of them seen once. The source of this sequence is a human donor with classical Hodgkin lymphoma. The chain combines TRBV5-6 with TRBJ1-2; 10 bases map to TRBD1. Sequences were derived from peripheral blood mononuclear cells (PBMCs), sampled at baseline. CDR3 DNA sequence: TGTGCCAGCAGCAGTAGACAGGGGGCCTCTTTCAACTATGGCTACACCTTC. Encoded protein: CASSSRQGASFNYGYTF.